The 28 T cell receptor beta chains presented below share a single source sample, sequenced in a study of control samples from healthy donors and cancer patients. Assay used: immunoSEQ multiplex PCR; TCRdb lists only in-frame clones, some missing. Of roughly 200,000 clones listed, just under 95% were seen once; the top ten hold approximately 1.5%. Sample: blood. The receptors come from a man between 50 and 59 years old in good health.

This rearrangement joins TRBV7-2 to TRBJ1-3; D is ambiguous. Between the trimmed V and J ends, which lost 5 bases and 0 bases, there was a span of 11 bases. The germline gives CDR1 SGHTA, CDR2 FQGNSA. The CDR3 length is 15 residues. The CDR3 bases are TGTGCCAGCAGCCCGACTACCGCCTCTGGAAACACCATATATTTT. It yields the protein CASSPTTASGNTIYF.

The sample holds one count of this clone. The chain is built from TRBV10-1 and TRBJ2-3; 8 bases match TRBD2. The CDR3 covers 14 residues. CDR1 is WNHNN and CDR2 is SYGVQD in the germline V gene (reference sequence). V was pared by 6 bases and J by 6 bases, with 8 bases of the junction left unmatched. CDR3 sequence: CASRGTSEADTQYF. The CDR3 bases are TGCGCCAGCAGGGGGACTAGTGAAGCTGATACGCAGTATTTT.

The chain couples TRBV7-9 to TRBJ1-2, with no clear D. The CDR3 totals 15 residues. Germline CDR1 is SEHNR and CDR2 is FQNEAQ (reference sequence). The V end lost 5 bases, the J end lost 0 bases, and 13 bases lay between the germline ends. The CDR3 loop reads CASSPTWRANYGYTF. Written as DNA, the CDR3 is TGTGCCAGCAGCCCCACCTGGCGAGCTAACTATGGCTACACCTTC. Complete variable domain (other parts from reference TRBV7-9 and TRBJ1-2): DTGVSQNPRHKITKRGQNVTFRCDPISEHNRLYWYRQTLGQGPEFLTYFQNEAQLEKSRLLSDRFSAERPKGSFSTLEIQRTEQGDSAMYLCASSPTWRANYGYTFGSGTRLTVV.

The chain recombines TRBV7-9 with TRBJ2-1, with D tentatively TRBD2 (6 bases). V gave up 5 bases and J gave up 8 bases, with 16 bases separating them. Germline CDR1 is SEHNR and CDR2 is FQNEAQ (reference sequence). The length of the CDR3 is 14 residues. Written as DNA, the CDR3 is TGTGCCAGCAGCGGCTTCGGCGGGGCCTATGAGCAGTTCTTC. Encoded protein: CASSGFGGAYEQFF.

This chain joins TRBV18 and TRBJ2-3; TRBD1 might be the D (6 bases). The CDR3 contains 17 residues. The germline gives CDR1 KGHSH, CDR2 LQKENI. The V end was cut by 3 bases, the J end by 1 base, with 17 bases between. The CDR3 region has the DNA TGTGCCAGCTCACCCGGCTTACAGGGATGGGGCACAGATACGCAGTATTTT. Its translation: CASSPGLQGWGTDTQYF.

This sequence joins TRBV11-2 and TRBJ2-7; no firm D call. V gave up 3 bases and J gave up 2 bases, with 11 bases separating them. The CDR3 runs 14 residues. CDR1 and CDR2 (germline): SGHAT, FQNNGV. For the CDR3, the DNA is TGTGCCAGCAGCTTCTCAGTGACCCCCTACGAGCAGTACTTC. Translation: CASSFSVTPYEQYF. Full variable domain (rest looked up from reference TRBV11-2 and TRBJ2-7): EAGVAQSPRYKIIEKRQSVAFWCNPISGHATLYWYQQILGQGPKLLIQFQNNGVVDDSQLPKDRFSAERLKGVDSTLKIQPAKLEDSAVYLCASSFSVTPYEQYFGPGTRLTVT.

The V gene is TRBV11-1, the J gene TRBJ1-4; D call uncertain. The CDR3 runs 12 residues. Germline-derived CDR1 and CDR2 are SGHAT and FQDESV (reference sequence). With 7 bases removed from V and 8 bases from J, the gap between germline ends came to 11 bases. CDR3 sequence: CASMGQGEKLFF. The CDR3 DNA is TGTGCCAGCATGGGCCAAGGAGAAAAACTGTTTTTT.

The chain recombines TRBV5-1 with TRBJ2-5, with 10 bases lining up with TRBD1. The CDR3 runs 17 residues. Germline loops: CDR1 SGHRS, CDR2 YFSETQ. The V gene end was trimmed by 4 bases and the J gene end by 1 base; junction bases not matched to a gene: 10. Here the CDR3 reads CASSVNTGTGAQETQYF. CDR3 bases: TGCGCCAGCAGCGTTAATACCGGGACAGGGGCCCAAGAGACCCAGTACTTC.

This chain joins TRBV19 and TRBJ1-5, with D tentatively TRBD1 (6 bases). V was trimmed by 5 bases and J by 7 bases, leaving 15 bases between them. This CDR3 region has 14 residues. In germline, CDR1 is LNHDA, CDR2 SQIVND (reference sequence). CDR3 bases: TGTGCCAGTAGTTCGTCAGGGGTGAGGCAGCCCCAGCATTTT. Its translation is CASSSSGVRQPQHF.

The gene calls are TRBV2 and TRBJ2-3, with TRBD2 matching 8 bases. This CDR3 spans 14 amino acids. Germline-derived CDR1 and CDR2 are SNHLY and FYNNEI. V trimming: 6 bases; J trimming: 4 bases; junction bases outside the gene matches: 6. The DNA of the CDR3 is TGTGCCAGCAGGGGCGGGGGGAGGGCAGATACGCAGTATTTT. It is translated as CASRGGGRADTQYF.

This rearrangement joins TRBV28 to TRBJ2-7; TRBD1 aligns across 8 bases. With V trimmed by 1 base and J by 2 bases, 7 bases remained unmatched. The CDR3 extends over 16 amino acids. From germline, CDR1 is MDHEN and CDR2 SYDVKM. CDR3 loop: CASSLYTGGSTYEQYF. In nucleotides, the CDR3 is TGTGCCAGCAGTTTATACACAGGGGGTAGCACCTACGAGCAGTACTTC.

The chain joins TRBV2 to TRBJ2-3, with D possibly TRBD2 on 5 matching bases. Germline CDR1 reads SNHLY; CDR2 reads FYNNEI. The V and J ends lost 3 bases and 3 bases respectively, with 7 bases between them. The CDR3 has 13 amino acids. Written as DNA, the CDR3 is TGTGCCAGCAGTGACGGGATGACAGATACGCAGTATTTT. Its translation: CASSDGMTDTQYF.

V is TRBV28 and J is TRBJ1-4; 11 bases match TRBD1. V shed 5 bases, J shed 4 bases, and the junction held 12 bases outside the gene matches. Germline CDR1 MDHEN, CDR2 SYDVKM. The CDR3 is 18 amino acids. The CDR3 here is CASSGAGTGGIGNEKLFF. The CDR3, as DNA: TGTGCCAGCAGTGGCGCCGGGACAGGGGGAATCGGTAATGAAAAACTGTTTTTT. The full variable domain, with the rest looked up from reference TRBV28 and TRBJ1-4, is DVKVTQSSRYLVKRTGEKVFLECVQDMDHENMFWYRQDPGLGLRLIYFSYDVKMKEKGDIPEGYSVSREKKERFSLILESASTNQTSMYLCASSGAGTGGIGNEKLFFGSGTQLSVL.

The chain combines TRBV27 with TRBJ1-2; possibly TRBD1 for D (6 bases). V was clipped by 4 bases and J by 4 bases, with 13 bases between them. This CDR3 is 14 amino acids long. Germline V gives CDR1 MNHEY, CDR2 SMNVEV (reference sequence). The DNA for the CDR3 is TGTGCCAGCAGTTCAGGGGTCGGATTCTATGGCTACACCTTC. Protein: CASSSGVGFYGYTF.

CDR3 nucleotides: TGTGCCAGCAGCTCAAGAAACCCCGGGACAGGGGTCCCCTACGAGCAGTACGTC. This encodes CASSSRNPGTGVPYEQYV. The J gene is TRBJ2-7, the V gene TRBV7-9; TRBD1 matches at 10 bases. Germline V gives CDR1 SEHNR, CDR2 FQNEAQ (reference sequence). The CDR3 runs to 18 residues. V gave up 4 bases and J gave up 2 bases; unmatched junction bases: 14.

About this clone itself: The same CDR3 is also encoded by other DNA sequences in this sample. This chain connects TRBV9 to TRBJ1-4, with 7 bases matching TRBD1. CDR3 length equals 14 residues. Trimming took 0 bases from V and 7 from J; bases not matched to a gene: 3. CDR1 and CDR2 from the germline V gene are SGDLS and YYNGEE. CDR3 residues: CASSVDRGGEKLFF. Written as DNA, the CDR3 is TGTGCCAGCAGCGTAGACAGGGGTGGTGAAAAACTGTTTTTT. Filled out from reference TRBV9 and TRBJ1-4, the complete variable domain reads DSGVTQTPKHLITATGQRVTLRCSPRSGDLSVYWYQQSLDQGLQFLIQYYNGEERAKGNILERFSAQQFPDLHSELNLSSLELGDSALYFCASSVDRGGEKLFFGSGTQLSVL.

This clone is a singleton in its sample. The chain links TRBV6-2 or TRBV6-3 to TRBJ2-3, with D perhaps being TRBD1 or TRBD2 (5 bases each). The CDR3 has 15 amino acids. Germline CDR1 reads MNHEY; CDR2 reads SVGEGT. Deletions cut 6 bases from V and 5 bases from J, with 18 bases between. The CDR3 protein is CASSRDPPREDTQYF. CDR3 nucleotide sequence: TGTGCCAGCAGCCGGGACCCACCCCGGGAAGATACGCAGTATTTT.

The chain uses TRBV6-1 and TRBJ1-4; D gene uncertain. Germline V gene data show CDR1 as MNHNS and CDR2 as SASEGT. The CDR3 sequence is 15 residues long. V was clipped by 2 bases and J by 1 base, with 8 bases between them. DNA of the CDR3: TGTGCCAGCAGTGAACGGTGGGAAACTAATGAAAAACTGTTTTTT. Protein sequence: CASSERWETNEKLFF.

This clone has only one observation. The rearrangement joins TRBV5-1 to TRBJ2-1; 10 bases are shared with TRBD2. Germline loops: CDR1 SGHRS, CDR2 YFSETQ. The CDR3 runs to 16 residues. The J segment lost 5 bases and the V segment lost 3 bases, leaving 8 bases of the junction unmatched. This chain's CDR3 is CASSSYTSGVDNEQFF. CDR3 DNA: TGCGCCAGCAGCTCATATACTAGCGGGGTGGACAATGAGCAGTTCTTC.

This chain connects TRBV29-1 to TRBJ2-4; D gene uncertain. With 5 bases removed from V and 7 bases from J, the gap between germline ends came to 21 bases. The CDR3 sequence is 15 residues long. From germline, CDR1 is SQVTM and CDR2 ANQGSEA. CDR3 sequence: CSVLRISTESNIQYF. The CDR3 DNA reads as TGCAGCGTTCTACGCATTTCTACAGAGTCGAACATTCAGTACTTC.

The chain combines TRBV7-8 with TRBJ2-3, with D possibly TRBD2 on 6 matching bases. The V gene lost 3 bases and the J gene lost 2 bases, with 18 bases spanning the gap. Germline-derived CDR1 and CDR2 are SGHVS and FQNEAQ. There are 17 residues in the CDR3. In nucleotides, the CDR3 is TGTGCCAGCAGCTTCTTCATGGCTAGCGCTAACACAGATACGCAGTATTTT. Its translation: CASSFFMASANTDTQYF.

This chain connects TRBV5-4 to TRBJ1-3, with no clear D. CDR3 length: 17 amino acids. The germline V and J ends were trimmed by 3 bases and 0 bases, with 16 bases remaining between them. Germline loops: CDR1 SGHNT, CDR2 YYREEE (reference sequence). CDR3 bases: TGTGCCAGCAGCTCCCTCGATAGCCAGAGCTCTGGAAACACCATATATTTT. It encodes CASSSLDSQSSGNTIYF.

This chain links TRBV6-1 with TRBJ1-4; D ambiguous. The germline V gene encodes CDR1 MNHNS and CDR2 SASEGT. The V end was cut by 3 bases, the J end by 8 bases, with 7 bases between. The CDR3 has 12 amino acids. CDR3 DNA: TGTGCCAGCAGTGAGTGGAGCGAAAAACTGTTTTTT. This codes for CASSEWSEKLFF.

The V and J genes are TRBV7-2 and TRBJ2-5; D is perhaps TRBD1 or TRBD2 (5 bases each). Trimming removed 7 bases from V and 3 bases from J, with 15 bases in between. This CDR3 is 14 amino acids long. Germline V gene lookup returns CDR1 SGHTA and CDR2 FQGNSA. The CDR3 DNA reads as TGTGCCAGCACCGCCGGGACGGCAAAAGAGACCCAGTACTTC. This gives the protein CASTAGTAKETQYF. Full variable domain (outside the CDR3, taken from reference TRBV7-2 and TRBJ2-5): GAGVSQSPSNKVTEKGKDVELRCDPISGHTALYWYRQSLGQGLEFLIYFQGNSAPDKSGLPSDRFSAERTGGSVSTLTIQRTQQEDSAVYLCASTAGTAKETQYFGPGTRLLVL.

The V gene is TRBV6-1, the J gene TRBJ1-4; maybe TRBD1 (6 bases). Trimming shortened V by 3 bases and J by 1 base, and 9 bases separated the two germline ends. This CDR3 has 15 amino acids. In germline, CDR1 is MNHNS, CDR2 SASEGT. The DNA for the CDR3 is TGTGCCAGCAGTGACGGAGGGGGAACTAATGAAAAACTGTTTTTT. Translated: CASSDGGGTNEKLFF.

The chain joins TRBV6-5 to TRBJ1-2; D is unresolved. Trimming removed 6 bases from V and 6 bases from J, with 17 bases in between. The CDR3 is 14 amino acids. Germline CDR1 and CDR2: MNHEY and SVGAGI. CDR3 sequence: CASSFGDGVNGYTF. CDR3 bases: TGTGCCAGCAGCTTTGGAGATGGGGTAAATGGCTACACCTTC.

This clone occurred once. The rearrangement joins TRBV25-1 to TRBJ1-1; perhaps TRBD1 as D (5 bases). CDR3 length equals 14 residues. Germline V CDR1 and CDR2: MGHDK, SYGVNS. The V end was cut by 6 bases, the J end by 4 bases, with 15 bases between. The CDR3 region has the DNA TGTGCCAGCAGACGGGGGGGTGCGAGCACTGAAGCTTTCTTT. Translated, it gives CASRRGGASTEAFF.

V gene TRBV6-1 combines with J gene TRBJ1-6; no firm D call. The length of the CDR3 is 15 residues. Per the germline V gene, CDR1 is MNHNS and CDR2 is SASEGT. The ends were cut back, 2 bases at V and 5 bases at J, with 10 bases in the middle. The CDR3 protein is CASSESYSNNSPLHF. In DNA form, the CDR3 reads TGTGCCAGCAGTGAATCATACAGCAATAATTCACCCCTCCACTTT.